Listed below are T cell receptor beta chains from one sample, sequenced in a study of regulatory T cells in long-lasting Graves disease. TCRdb re-derived calls from the multiplex PCR reads in MiXCR, one entry per CDR3 protein. The sample lists roughly 560,000 distinct CDR3 sequences, around 12% seen once, with approximately 9% in the top ten. This sample was also put to use in a study of T cells in Graves' hyperthyroidism and ophthalmopathy.

The sample here was peripheral blood mononuclear cells (PBMCs), taken at new diagnosis, from a patient treated with antithyroid drugs. Receptor source: a woman aged 25 to 39 with Graves disease. The CDR3 runs from the conserved cysteine through the conserved F or W. The order of the fields is J gene, CDR3 length, D gene, clone size, V gene, CDR3 DNA, CDR3 protein. The D gene is left open where the match is weak. Where a row states a size, it is once, few, many or the class of an expanded clone; other rows omit it.

J gene: TRBJ2-1
CDR3 length: 14
D gene: TRBD2
clone size: few
V gene: TRBV6-1
CDR3 DNA: TGTGCCAGCAGGGGTAGCGGGGGGGTCAATGAGCAGTTCTTC
CDR3 protein: CASRGSGGVNEQFF

J gene: TRBJ1-4
CDR3 length: 14
D gene: .
clone size: .
V gene: TRBV11-2
CDR3 DNA: TGTGCCAGCAGCTTAGAAGGCCCCGGGGGAAAACTGTTTTTT
CDR3 protein: CASSLEGPGGKLFF

J gene: TRBJ2-4
CDR3 length: 18
D gene: TRBD2
clone size: few
V gene: TRBV7-2
CDR3 DNA: TGTGCCAGCAGCCGATACCTCAGCGGGAGGGCTGGCAAAAACATTCAGTACTTC
CDR3 protein: CASSRYLSGRAGKNIQYF

J gene: TRBJ2-2
CDR3 length: 17
D gene: .
clone size: .
V gene: TRBV5-5
CDR3 DNA: TGTGCCAGCAGCTTTCTAGGACTTCCCGCGAACACCGGGGAGCTGTTTTTT
CDR3 protein: CASSFLGLPANTGELFF

J gene: TRBJ2-1
CDR3 length: 19
D gene: TRBD2
clone size: many
V gene: TRBV14
CDR3 DNA: TGTGCCAGCAGCCAAGAAGGTCGGTCATGGCTAGCGGGTAACAATGAGCAGTTCTTC
CDR3 protein: CASSQEGRSWLAGNNEQFF

J gene: TRBJ2-1
CDR3 length: 14
D gene: TRBD1
clone size: .
V gene: TRBV20-1
CDR3 DNA: TGCAGTGCTAGGTTAGGGGGCAACTACAATGAGCAGTTCTTC
CDR3 protein: CSARLGGNYNEQFF

J gene: TRBJ2-2
CDR3 length: 13
D gene: .
clone size: .
V gene: TRBV19
CDR3 DNA: TGTGCCAGTAGTCTAAGACTGGAGGGGGAGCTGTTTTTT
CDR3 protein: CASSLRLEGELFF

J gene: TRBJ2-1
CDR3 length: 15
D gene: TRBD2
clone size: few
V gene: TRBV5-4
CDR3 DNA: TGTGCCAGCAGCTTGACTAGCGGGAAGATCAATGAGCAGTTCTTC
CDR3 protein: CASSLTSGKINEQFF

J gene: TRBJ1-2
CDR3 length: 14
D gene: .
clone size: few
V gene: TRBV5-5
CDR3 DNA: TGTGCCAGCACGCTTGGGGCAGGGATCTATGGCTACACCTTC
CDR3 protein: CASTLGAGIYGYTF

J gene: TRBJ2-7
CDR3 length: 13
D gene: .
clone size: many
V gene: TRBV30
CDR3 DNA: TGTGCCTGGAGTAAGGGGTTTTCCTACGAGCAGTACTTC
CDR3 protein: CAWSKGFSYEQYF

J gene: TRBJ2-3
CDR3 length: 15
D gene: .
clone size: many
V gene: TRBV28
CDR3 DNA: TGTGCCAGCAGTTTAACAGGTGATATGACAGATACGCAGTATTTT
CDR3 protein: CASSLTGDMTDTQYF

J gene: TRBJ2-1
CDR3 length: 15
D gene: TRBD2
clone size: .
V gene: TRBV6-2/TRBV6-3
CDR3 DNA: TGTGCCAGCAGCCCCGGGACTAGCGGATACAATGGGCAGTTCTTC
CDR3 protein: CASSPGTSGYNGQFF

J gene: TRBJ1-1
CDR3 length: 12
D gene: .
clone size: few
V gene: TRBV10-3
CDR3 DNA: TGTGCCTACGGCCGGGTGAACACTGAAGCTTTCTTT
CDR3 protein: CAYGRVNTEAFF

J gene: TRBJ2-5
CDR3 length: 15
D gene: TRBD2
clone size: .
V gene: TRBV24-1
CDR3 DNA: TGTGCCACCAGTGGTCAGACTAGCGGACAAGAGACCCAGTACTTC
CDR3 protein: CATSGQTSGQETQYF

J gene: TRBJ1-1
CDR3 length: 15
D gene: .
clone size: many
V gene: TRBV6-2/TRBV6-3
CDR3 DNA: TGTGCCAGCAGTCTACAGGGAATCTCGAACACTGAAGCTTTCTTT
CDR3 protein: CASSLQGISNTEAFF

J gene: TRBJ1-2
CDR3 length: 16
D gene: TRBD1
clone size: many
V gene: TRBV18
CDR3 DNA: TGTGCCAGCTCATCGGATGACAGGGGGCTTGACTATGGCTACACCTTC
CDR3 protein: CASSSDDRGLDYGYTF

J gene: TRBJ2-1
CDR3 length: 14
D gene: .
clone size: .
V gene: TRBV19
CDR3 DNA: TGTGCCAGCCTAGGGGGATCCGGGGGCAATGAGCAGTTCTTC
CDR3 protein: CASLGGSGGNEQFF

J gene: TRBJ1-1
CDR3 length: 16
D gene: TRBD1
clone size: .
V gene: TRBV6-1
CDR3 DNA: TGTGCCAGCAGTGCGGGACAGGGGGTTTGGAACACTGAAGCTTTCTTT
CDR3 protein: CASSAGQGVWNTEAFF

J gene: TRBJ1-1
CDR3 length: 12
D gene: .
clone size: .
V gene: TRBV20-1
CDR3 DNA: TGCAGTGCTAGCAATCTGAACACTGAAGCTTTCTTT
CDR3 protein: CSASNLNTEAFF

J gene: TRBJ2-3
CDR3 length: 15
D gene: TRBD2
clone size: many
V gene: TRBV27
CDR3 DNA: TGTGCCAGCAGGATGGGGCTAGCGGGTACAGATACGCAGTATTTT
CDR3 protein: CASRMGLAGTDTQYF

J gene: TRBJ2-2
CDR3 length: 17
D gene: TRBD2
clone size: .
V gene: TRBV19
CDR3 DNA: TGTGCCAGCCGGGGGGGAGTGGGTAGGGCAAACACCGGGGAGCTGTTTTTT
CDR3 protein: CASRGGVGRANTGELFF

J gene: TRBJ1-1
CDR3 length: 16
D gene: .
clone size: many
V gene: TRBV18
CDR3 DNA: TGTGCCAGCTCACCACCTAGTATCGGGCTGAACACTGAAGCTTTCTTT
CDR3 protein: CASSPPSIGLNTEAFF

J gene: TRBJ1-2
CDR3 length: 13
D gene: .
clone size: many
V gene: TRBV6-1
CDR3 DNA: TGTGCCAGCAGCGGGACGACTCCGCATCTGTGGACCTTC
CDR3 protein: CASSGTTPHLWTF

J gene: TRBJ1-1
CDR3 length: 14
D gene: .
clone size: many
V gene: TRBV28
CDR3 DNA: TGTGCCAGCAGTTCTACAGGCCAGAACACTGAAGCTTTCTTT
CDR3 protein: CASSSTGQNTEAFF

J gene: TRBJ1-1
CDR3 length: 16
D gene: TRBD1
clone size: many
V gene: TRBV11-2
CDR3 DNA: TGTGCCAGCGCCGAGAACAGGGGAAAAGGGAACACTGAAGCTTTCTTT
CDR3 protein: CASAENRGKGNTEAFF

J gene: TRBJ2-4
CDR3 length: 16
D gene: .
clone size: few
V gene: TRBV6-1
CDR3 DNA: TGTGCCAGCAGATTGGGCCTGGGGAGCGCCAAAAACATTCAGTACTTC
CDR3 protein: CASRLGLGSAKNIQYF

J gene: TRBJ1-2
CDR3 length: 14
D gene: .
clone size: .
V gene: TRBV6-5
CDR3 DNA: TGTGCCAGCAGTTACTTATTGGGCGACTATGGCTACACCTTC
CDR3 protein: CASSYLLGDYGYTF

J gene: TRBJ2-1
CDR3 length: 14
D gene: TRBD2
clone size: many
V gene: TRBV2
CDR3 DNA: TGTGCCTCCGGGAGCGGGGGGACCCACAATGAGCAGTTCTTC
CDR3 protein: CASGSGGTHNEQFF

J gene: TRBJ2-3
CDR3 length: 16
D gene: .
clone size: many
V gene: TRBV12-3/TRBV12-4
CDR3 DNA: TGTGCCAGCAGCCTGCTCAACCCGCTAGGCACAGATACGCAGTATTTT
CDR3 protein: CASSLLNPLGTDTQYF

J gene: TRBJ2-1
CDR3 length: 15
D gene: TRBD2
clone size: many
V gene: TRBV11-2
CDR3 DNA: TGTGCCAGCAGCCGAAGGACTAGCTCCTACAATGAGCAGTTCTTC
CDR3 protein: CASSRRTSSYNEQFF

J gene: TRBJ1-2
CDR3 length: 17
D gene: .
clone size: .
V gene: TRBV3-1
CDR3 DNA: TGTGCCAGCAGCCAAGGATCATTCTTAGGAGCTAACTATGGCTACACCTTC
CDR3 protein: CASSQGSFLGANYGYTF

J gene: TRBJ2-7
CDR3 length: 13
D gene: .
clone size: many
V gene: TRBV12-3/TRBV12-4
CDR3 DNA: TGTGCCAGCAGCCCTAACCCAGCGGGCGAGCAGTACTTC
CDR3 protein: CASSPNPAGEQYF